Here is one TCR beta chain with its context. This clone was found once. Its antigen target is currently unknown. The record has no base qualities; no much larger clone is one base away. The germline ends are 11 bases apart after V is trimmed by 4 bases and J by 6 bases. The CDR3 spans 12 residues, from the cysteine through the phenylalanine. Only the CDR3 DNA stays, 36 bases, in frame from base 1. Reading the germline V gene (reference sequence) gives CDR1 GTSNPN and CDR2 SVGIG. To sequence the TCRbeta CDR3 region, genomic DNA was isolated from the sorted cells. The immunoSEQ Assay was used for sequencing of TCRbeta CDR3 regions. The table was pulled from immuneACCESS by TCRdb, which kept in-frame rearrangements only. Such tables lose some clones; where checked, under half of the loss comes from unresolved V genes, and the rest has no known cause. This sample holds about 110,000 clones; about 91% were observed only once. Over 0.6% of the sample is taken by the ten largest.

This sample stems from a study of OX40 agonist ivuxolimab in advanced cancers. Context from the whole study: Ivuxolimab, which targeted the costimulatory receptor OX40 (CD134), was an agonistic, fully human IgG2 monoclonal antibody. Partial responses were achieved by three dose-escalation patients, of whom one had hepatocellular carcinoma and two had cutaneous melanoma. Prior anti-PD-1, anti-PD-L1 or anti-CTLA-4 therapy was permitted, and checkpoint inhibitors had been received by roughly 40% of dose-escalation patients. A male proportion of roughly 80% and a mean age of approximately 55 years, ranging from about 20 to 79, were recorded for the dose-escalation cohort. Peripheral TCRbeta sequencing aimed to test whether ivuxolimab altered TCR sequence diversity and caused clonal T-cell expansion. Intravenous ivuxolimab was administered to patients every 2 weeks at six dose levels: 0.01, 0.1, 0.3, 1.5, 3 and 10 mg/kg. Among the approximately 50 dose-escalation patients, approximately 20 had hepatocellular carcinoma, 15 or so melanoma, 9 renal cell carcinoma and 9 head and neck cancer. The paper describes the monotherapy dose-escalation part (N of about 47 patients) of the phase I trial of ivuxolimab.

The trial excluded patients who had a history of autoimmune disease or who were on systemic immunosuppression. Peripheral blood for TCR sequencing was drawn from every dose cohort at baseline, at cycle 4 day 1 and at cycle 7 day 1. The samples were taken from a phase I, first-in-human, multicenter, open-label dose-escalation trial of ivuxolimab. Adults with locally advanced or metastatic melanoma, renal cell carcinoma, hepatocellular carcinoma or head and neck squamous cell carcinoma were enrolled in the trial. Before TCR sequencing, CD4+ T cells and CD8+ T cells were sorted from peripheral blood as separate populations. Overall study results and their limits: Low levels of normalized T-cell clonal expansion were also seen in some patients who did not respond. In the 0.1-3.0 mg/kg groups, partial responders were among the patients with the lowest normalized peripheral clonal expansion, particularly in CD8+ T cells. The antigen specificity of the clonally expanded peripheral T cells was not determined. At doses from 0.1 to 3.0 mg/kg, clonal expansion was seen in both CD4+ and CD8+ blood T cells between baseline and week 6. After ivuxolimab, CD8+ T cells had more expanded clones than CD4+ T cells on average.

The input for sequencing was CD4+ or CD8+ T cells sorted from blood, taken in a trial of the OX40 agonist ivuxolimab. The receptor was isolated from an adult with an advanced solid tumor such as melanoma, head and neck, liver or kidney cancer. The V and J genes are TRBV30 and TRBJ2-3, with the D gene call left open. For the CDR3, the sequence is CAWIPERDTQYF. The nucleotide sequence reads TGTGCCTGGATCCCCGAACGGGATACGCAGTATTTT. Outside the CDR3, residues come from the reference TRBV30 and TRBJ2-3 proteins, so the full variable domain is: SQTIHQWPATLVQPVGSPLSLECTVEGTSNPNLYWYRQAAGRGLQLLFYSVGIGQISSEVPQNLSASRPQDRQFILSSKKLLLSDSGFYLCAWIPERDTQYFGPGTRLTVL.